These 30 T cell receptor beta chains originate from one sample sequenced in a study of STAT5B mutations in CD4+ large granular lymphocyte leukemia. The data were produced by immunoSEQ multiplex PCR, yet TCRdb's version contains in-frame clones alone and is incomplete. Of about 46,000 clones in the sample, about 80% are singletons; the top ten hold approximately 0.4%. Sequenced material: CD4+ T cells from blood buffy coats. Receptors originate from a human donor in good health.

The chain combines TRBV7-6 with TRBJ2-1; no firm D call. Deletions cut 5 bases from V and 0 bases from J, with 2 bases between. Germline-derived CDR1 and CDR2 are SGHVS and FNYEAQ. This CDR3 is 12 amino acids long. The CDR3 bases are TGTGCCAGCAGCCTCTCCTACAATGAGCAGTTCTTC. This encodes CASSLSYNEQFF.

The rearrangement links TRBV11-2 to TRBJ1-1; perhaps TRBD1 as D (5 bases). V lost 5 bases to trimming and J lost 4 bases, with 14 bases between them. Germline V gives CDR1 SGHAT, CDR2 FQNNGV. The CDR3 is 14 amino acids. The CDR3 nucleotides read TGTGCCAGCAGCCCAACTCTTGGGGGCACTGAAGCTTTCTTT. Protein product: CASSPTLGGTEAFF.

The chain links TRBV29-1 to TRBJ1-1; D unresolved. Germline V gene lookup returns CDR1 SQVTM and CDR2 ANQGSEA. This CDR3 is 14 amino acids long. V gave up 7 bases and J gave up 3 bases, with 18 bases separating them. The CDR3 spells CSAGSRWLDTEAFF. In DNA, the CDR3 is TGCAGCGCTGGCTCCAGGTGGCTTGACACTGAAGCTTTCTTT.

The V and J genes are TRBV2 and TRBJ1-1, with D tentatively TRBD1 (6 bases). The germline V gene encodes CDR1 SNHLY and CDR2 FYNNEI. Trimming pared 7 bases from V and 0 bases from J, leaving 9 bases between. The CDR3 is 13 amino acids. DNA for the CDR3: TGTGCCAGCATGGGACATTTGAACACTGAAGCTTTCTTT. This gives the protein CASMGHLNTEAFF.

The chain links TRBV5-4 to TRBJ1-2; possibly TRBD1 for D (6 bases). V gave up 7 bases and J gave up 1 base, with 23 bases separating them. Germline V lookup: CDR1 SGHNT, CDR2 YYREEE (reference sequence). The CDR3 runs 17 residues. CDR3 nucleotides: TGTGCCAGCTCACCCCTGGGGGGGGCAGGGATTAACTATGGCTACACCTTC. It yields the protein CASSPLGGAGINYGYTF.

This clone showed up just once. The chain links TRBV7-2 to TRBJ1-5, with D perhaps TRBD1 (5 bases). The CDR3 has 16 amino acids. The V and J ends lost 1 base and 6 bases respectively, with 16 bases between them. Germline CDR1 is SGHTA and CDR2 is FQGNSA. The CDR3 loop is CASSLESGRVGQPQHF. The DNA of the CDR3 is TGTGCCAGCAGCTTAGAAAGCGGCAGGGTGGGTCAGCCCCAGCATTTT.

V usage is TRBV5-1 and J usage is TRBJ1-1, with D possibly matching TRBD1 (5 bases). V lost 5 bases, J lost 0 bases, and 14 bases lay in between. This CDR3 spans 15 amino acids. CDR1 is SGHRS and CDR2 is YFSETQ in the germline V gene. Here the CDR3 reads CASRAQGTVNTEAFF. The CDR3 region has the DNA TGCGCCAGCAGAGCGCAGGGCACGGTGAACACTGAAGCTTTCTTT.

This clone came up once. The V call is TRBV28, the J call TRBJ2-7, with TRBD2 matching over 11 bases. CDR1 and CDR2 (germline): MDHEN, SYDVKM. The CDR3 covers 15 residues. The J segment lost 6 bases and the V segment lost 3 bases, leaving 7 bases of the junction unmatched. Here the CDR3 DNA reads TGTGCCAGCAGTTTGAGTAATAGCGGGAGGGGCGAGCAGTACTTC. Translation gives CASSLSNSGRGEQYF.

This clone was picked up one time. The chain combines TRBV5-1 with TRBJ2-3, with TRBD1 identical over 7 bases. Trimming took 3 bases from V and 2 from J; bases not matched to a gene: 9. This CDR3 is built from 16 residues. Germline V CDR1 and CDR2: SGHRS, YFSETQ. CDR3 region: CASSYAEGQPTDTQYF. The CDR3 DNA follows: TGCGCCAGCAGCTACGCCGAGGGACAGCCCACAGATACGCAGTATTTT.

The chain joins TRBV19 to TRBJ1-1; 8 bases agree with TRBD1. V lost 6 bases to trimming and J lost 0 bases; unmatched junction nucleotides: 12. This CDR3 contains 17 residues. Looked up from germline, CDR1 is LNHDA and CDR2 is SQIVND (reference sequence). This CDR3 reads CASRPGQASLMNTEAFF. The CDR3 coding sequence is TGTGCCAGTAGGCCGGGACAGGCAAGTTTAATGAACACTGAAGCTTTCTTT.

CDR3: CASSLGLTQETQYF. The CDR3 DNA reads as TGTGCCAGCAGCTTAGGGTTGACGCAAGAGACCCAGTACTTC. The chain carries TRBV7-9 and TRBJ2-5, with D unclear. Germline CDR1 and CDR2: SEHNR and FQNEAQ (reference sequence). The CDR3 contains 14 residues. The V end lost 1 base, the J end lost 2 bases, and 8 bases lay between the germline ends.

The CDR3 DNA reads TGCGCCAGCAGCGCGGGCGGAGCCTCTGGGGCCAACGTCCTGACTTTC. Amino acids: CASSAGGASGANVLTF. V is TRBV5-1 and J is TRBJ2-6, with a weak D call TRBD2 (5 bases). In germline, CDR1 is SGHRS, CDR2 YFSETQ. Trimming took off 4 bases at V and 0 bases at J, with 11 bases between the two ends. The CDR3 runs to 16 residues.

The chain couples TRBV29-1 to TRBJ2-1; 9 positions match TRBD2. Germline V gene lookup returns CDR1 SQVTM and CDR2 ANQGSEA. The ends lost 3 bases at V and 2 bases at J; junction bases unmatched: 2. CDR3 length: 14 amino acids. The CDR3 region has the DNA TGCAGCGTTGACGCTAGCGGGACCTACAATGAGCAGTTCTTC. It specifies CSVDASGTYNEQFF.

This rearrangement joins TRBV27 to TRBJ2-7; a weak D match, TRBD2 (5 bases). Germline V CDR1 and CDR2: MNHEY, SMNVEV (reference sequence). This CDR3 region has 15 residues. V was trimmed by 3 bases and J by 2 bases, leaving 14 bases between them. Here the CDR3 DNA reads TGTGCCAGCAGTTTCACCACTAGGTCCCCCTACGAGCAGTACTTC. Its translation: CASSFTTRSPYEQYF.

The chain joins TRBV18 to TRBJ1-4, with D possibly being TRBD1 (5 bases). V was pared by 3 bases and J by 10 bases, with 9 bases between. CDR3 size: 12 residues. Germline CDR1 reads KGHSH; CDR2 reads LQKENI. The CDR3 DNA is TGTGCCAGCTCACCTGGTAGGGGAAAACTGTTTTTT. Translation gives CASSPGRGKLFF. The variable domain in full, completed from reference TRBV18 and TRBJ1-4, reads NAGVMQNPRHLVRRRGQEARLRCSPMKGHSHVYWYRQLPEEGLKFMVYLQKENIIDESGMPKERFSAEFPKEGPSILRIQQVVRGDSAAYFCASSPGRGKLFFGSGTQLSVL.

The V call is TRBV7-2, the J call TRBJ2-3; TRBD2 agrees at 9 bases. The CDR3 is made up of 16 amino acids. V lost 5 bases to trimming and J lost 0 bases; unmatched junction nucleotides: 6. Germline V CDR1 and CDR2: SGHTA, FQGNSA. Written as DNA, the CDR3 is TGTGCCAGCAGCGTAAGAGCGGGGGGAAGCACAGATACGCAGTATTTT. Translated: CASSVRAGGSTDTQYF.

This clone has a handful of counts. The chain joins TRBV14 to TRBJ2-1, with 7 bases aligning to TRBD1. Germline CDR1 reads SGHDN; CDR2 reads FVKESK. The CDR3 has 14 amino acids. V lost 1 base, J lost 10 bases, and 7 bases stayed unmatched. The CDR3 reads CASSQAYRGGEQFF. The CDR3 bases are TGTGCCAGCAGCCAAGCCTACAGAGGGGGCGAGCAGTTCTTC. The full variable domain, with the rest looked up from reference TRBV14 and TRBJ2-1, is EAGVTQFPSHSVIEKGQTVTLRCDPISGHDNLYWYRRVMGKEIKFLLHFVKESKQDESGMPNNRFLAERTGGTYSTLKVQPAELEDSGVYFCASSQAYRGGEQFFGPGTRLTVL.

The rearrangement links TRBV5-4 to TRBJ2-1; D possibly corresponds to TRBD1 (6 bases). CDR3 size: 14 residues. V shed 1 base and J shed 5 bases, with 10 bases lying between them. The V gene's germline CDR1 is SGHNT and CDR2 YYREEE (reference sequence). The DNA for the CDR3 is TGTGCCAGCAGCTTGAAACAGGGAGACAATGAGCAGTTCTTC. It yields the protein CASSLKQGDNEQFF.

J is TRBJ2-1 and V is TRBV4-2, with D possibly matching TRBD2 (5 bases). From germline, CDR1 is LGHNA and CDR2 YNFKEQ. V was shortened by 0 bases and J by 9 bases, with 12 bases between the two germline ends. The CDR3 extends over 14 amino acids. The CDR3 reads CASSQDRGSTEQFF. CDR3 DNA sequence: TGTGCCAGCAGCCAAGATCGAGGGTCAACTGAGCAGTTCTTC.

The CDR3 sequence is CASSLALNYGRRYNEQFF. The CDR3 DNA sequence: TGTGCCAGCAGCTTAGCTTTAAATTACGGGAGAAGGTACAATGAGCAGTTCTTC. This chain connects TRBV7-8 to TRBJ2-1; tentative D call: TRBD2 (6 bases). Trimming removed 0 bases at V and 4 bases at J, with 19 bases between. The length of the CDR3 is 18 residues. Germline CDR1 is SGHVS and CDR2 is FQNEAQ.

This CDR3 is CASSNLGLNEQFF. The CDR3 DNA is TGTGCCAGCAGTAACCTCGGGCTCAATGAGCAGTTCTTC. V gene TRBV6-1 combines with J gene TRBJ2-1, with no clear D. The V end was cut by 5 bases, the J end by 6 bases, with 11 bases between. This CDR3 has 13 amino acids. The germline V gene has CDR1 MNHNS and CDR2 SASEGT.

This clone has just a few counts. The gene calls are TRBV5-1 and TRBJ2-7; perhaps TRBD1 as D (5 bases). With 4 bases removed from V and 2 bases from J, the gap between germline ends came to 16 bases. The CDR3 is 15 residues long. Germline V gene sequence: CDR1 SGHRS, CDR2 YFSETQ. The CDR3 loop reads CASSPRTDTTYEQYF. DNA of the CDR3: TGCGCCAGCAGCCCACGGACGGACACCACCTACGAGCAGTACTTC.

The J gene is TRBJ2-1, the V gene TRBV2, with a tentative D call TRBD2 (6 bases). V shed 5 bases and J shed 7 bases, with 12 bases lying between them. The CDR3 has 13 residues. Germline CDR1 reads SNHLY; CDR2 reads FYNNEI. This chain's CDR3 is CASSRLEGNEQFF. CDR3 DNA: TGTGCCAGCAGTCGACTAGAGGGGAATGAGCAGTTCTTC.

The chain carries TRBV28 and TRBJ1-5, with 9 bases fitting TRBD1. The germline CDR1 and CDR2 sequences are MDHEN and SYDVKM. Trimming removed 7 bases from V and 3 bases from J; junction bases left unmatched: 10. This CDR3 is 16 amino acids long. CDR3 DNA: TGTGCCAGCATCCTTTTGACAGGGGGGAACAATCAGCCCCAGCATTTT. It encodes CASILLTGGNNQPQHF.

The rearrangement joins TRBV6-5 to TRBJ2-5; D unresolved. The V gene lost 6 bases and the J gene lost 1 base, with 12 bases spanning the gap. There are 14 residues in the CDR3. Per germline, CDR1 MNHEY and CDR2 SVGAGI. CDR3 coding DNA: TGTGCCAGCAGCGTAGACGTACTCCAAGAGACCCAGTACTTC. This translates into CASSVDVLQETQYF.

In this sample, this clone turned up a few times. The V call is TRBV11-2, the J call TRBJ2-1; the match to TRBD2 covers 8 bases. From germline, CDR1 is SGHAT and CDR2 FQNNGV. The CDR3 contains 18 residues. V lost 0 bases to trimming and J lost 5 bases; unmatched junction nucleotides: 12. CDR3 DNA sequence: TGTGCCAGCAGCTTAGATGGCATTAGCGGGATACCTAACAATGAGCAGTTCTTC. It translates to CASSLDGISGIPNNEQFF.

V is TRBV2 and J is TRBJ2-5; 8 positions agree with TRBD1. Unmatched junction bases numbered 8, after V lost 7 bases and J lost 4 bases. Germline CDR1 reads SNHLY; CDR2 reads FYNNEI. This CDR3 contains 14 residues. The DNA for the CDR3 is TGTGCCAGCATGGAGGACAGGGCTATAGAGACCCAGTACTTC. Translating it yields CASMEDRAIETQYF.

The J gene is TRBJ2-1, the V gene TRBV7-3, with TRBD2 matching 11 bases. The junction had 4 bases not matched to a gene; V was cut back by 5 bases and J by 4 bases. CDR3 length equals 15 residues. The V gene's germline CDR1 is SGHTA and CDR2 FQGTGA. For the CDR3, the DNA is TGTGCCAGCAGCCCCGGGACTAGCGGTTACAATGAGCAGTTCTTC. Translating gives CASSPGTSGYNEQFF.

In this sample, this clone turned up a few times. The V gene is TRBV15, the J gene TRBJ1-2; D possibly corresponds to TRBD1 (6 bases). Trimming took 1 base from V and 8 from J, leaving 8 bases between them. Germline V gene lookup returns CDR1 LNHNV and CDR2 YYDKDF (reference sequence). CDR3 length equals 12 residues. The chain's CDR3 is CATSRGQAGYTF. The CDR3 DNA is TGTGCCACCAGCAGAGGACAGGCGGGCTACACCTTC.

This clone was observed once. CDR3 DNA sequence: TGTGCCAGCAGCTTAGGGGGGAATCCTAGCGGTATGCAGTATTTT. Amino acids: CASSLGGNPSGMQYF. The chain has TRBV11-2 and TRBJ2-3, with 7 bases aligning to TRBD2. The germline V gene has CDR1 SGHAT and CDR2 FQNNGV. The trim removed 1 base at V and 11 bases at J, leaving 12 bases unmatched. The CDR3 covers 15 residues.